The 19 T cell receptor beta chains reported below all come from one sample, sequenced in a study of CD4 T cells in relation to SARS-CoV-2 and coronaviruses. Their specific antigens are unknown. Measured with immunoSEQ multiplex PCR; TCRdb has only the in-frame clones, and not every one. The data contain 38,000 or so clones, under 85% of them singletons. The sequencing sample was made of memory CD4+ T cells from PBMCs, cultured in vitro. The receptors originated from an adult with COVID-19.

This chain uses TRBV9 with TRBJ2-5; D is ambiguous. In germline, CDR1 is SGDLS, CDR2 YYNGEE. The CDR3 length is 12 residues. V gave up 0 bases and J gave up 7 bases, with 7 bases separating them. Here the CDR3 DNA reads TGTGCCAGCAGCGTAGACGGTGGGACCCAGTACTTC. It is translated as CASSVDGGTQYF.

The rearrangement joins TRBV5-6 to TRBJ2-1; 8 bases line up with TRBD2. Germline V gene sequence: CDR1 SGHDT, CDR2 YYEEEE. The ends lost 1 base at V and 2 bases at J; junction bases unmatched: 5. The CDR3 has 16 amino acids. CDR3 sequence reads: CASSLKSGSPYNEQFF. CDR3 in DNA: TGTGCCAGCAGCTTGAAAAGCGGGAGTCCCTACAATGAGCAGTTCTTC. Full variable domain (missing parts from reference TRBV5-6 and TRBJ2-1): DAGVTQSPTHLIKTRGQQVTLRCSPKSGHDTVSWYQQALGQGPQFIFQYYEEEERQRGNFPDRFSGHQFPNYSSELNVNALLLGDSALYLCASSLKSGSPYNEQFFGPGTRLTVL.

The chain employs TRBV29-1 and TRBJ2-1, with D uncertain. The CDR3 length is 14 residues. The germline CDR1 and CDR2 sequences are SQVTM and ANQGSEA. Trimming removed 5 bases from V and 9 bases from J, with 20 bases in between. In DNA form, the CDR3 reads TGCAGCGTTATTTACGACCCAGCTGGTGGTGAGCAGTTCTTC. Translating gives CSVIYDPAGGEQFF.

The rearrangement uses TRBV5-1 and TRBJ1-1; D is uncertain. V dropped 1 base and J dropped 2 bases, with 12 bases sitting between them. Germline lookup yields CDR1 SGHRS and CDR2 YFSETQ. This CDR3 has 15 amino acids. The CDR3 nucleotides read TGCGCCAGCAGCTTGTTACCGGGTCGAAACACTGAAGCTTTCTTT. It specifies CASSLLPGRNTEAFF.

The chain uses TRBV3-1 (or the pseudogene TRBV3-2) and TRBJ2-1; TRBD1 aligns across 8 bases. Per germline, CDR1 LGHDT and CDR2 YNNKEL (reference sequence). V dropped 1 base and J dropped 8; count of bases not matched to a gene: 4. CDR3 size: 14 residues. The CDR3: CASSQAHRGYEQFF. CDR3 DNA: TGTGCCAGCAGCCAAGCGCACAGGGGGTATGAGCAGTTCTTC.

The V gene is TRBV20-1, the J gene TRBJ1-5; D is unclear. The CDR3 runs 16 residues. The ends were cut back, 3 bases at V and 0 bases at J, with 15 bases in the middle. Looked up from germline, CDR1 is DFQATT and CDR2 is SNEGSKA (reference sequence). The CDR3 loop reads CSASKNHPYSNQPQHF. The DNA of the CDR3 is TGCAGTGCTAGTAAAAATCACCCGTATAGCAATCAGCCCCAGCATTTT.

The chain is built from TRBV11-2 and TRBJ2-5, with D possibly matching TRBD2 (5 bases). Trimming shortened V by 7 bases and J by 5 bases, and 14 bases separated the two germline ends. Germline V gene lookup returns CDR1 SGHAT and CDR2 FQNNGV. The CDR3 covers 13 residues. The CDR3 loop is CASTGWERETQYF. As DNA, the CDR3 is TGTGCCAGCACGGGGTGGGAGAGGGAGACCCAGTACTTC.

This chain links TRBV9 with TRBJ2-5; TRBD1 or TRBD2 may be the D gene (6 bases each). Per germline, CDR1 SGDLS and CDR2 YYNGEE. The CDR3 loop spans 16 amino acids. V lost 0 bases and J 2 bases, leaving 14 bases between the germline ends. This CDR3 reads CASSVGGGGMQETQYF. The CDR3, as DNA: TGTGCCAGCAGCGTAGGTGGAGGGGGGATGCAAGAGACCCAGTACTTC.

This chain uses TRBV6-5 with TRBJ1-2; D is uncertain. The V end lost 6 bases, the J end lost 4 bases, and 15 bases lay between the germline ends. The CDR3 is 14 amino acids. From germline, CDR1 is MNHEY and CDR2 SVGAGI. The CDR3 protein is CASRHLRGSYGYTF. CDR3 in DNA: TGTGCCAGCAGACACCTACGGGGAAGCTATGGCTACACCTTC.

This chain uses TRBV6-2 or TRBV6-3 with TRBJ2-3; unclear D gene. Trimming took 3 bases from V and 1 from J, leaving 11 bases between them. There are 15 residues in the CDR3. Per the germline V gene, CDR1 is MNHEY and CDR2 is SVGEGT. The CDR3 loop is CASSYRSQRTDTQYF. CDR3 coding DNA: TGTGCCAGCAGTTATCGGAGCCAACGCACAGATACGCAGTATTTT.

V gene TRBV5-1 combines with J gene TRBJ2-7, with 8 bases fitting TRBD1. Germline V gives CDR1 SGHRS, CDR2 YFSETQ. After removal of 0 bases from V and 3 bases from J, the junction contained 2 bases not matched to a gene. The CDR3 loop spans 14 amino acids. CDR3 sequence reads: CASSLDRGDYEQYF. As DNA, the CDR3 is TGCGCCAGCAGCTTGGACAGGGGGGACTACGAGCAGTACTTC. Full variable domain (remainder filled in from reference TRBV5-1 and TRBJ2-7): KAGVTQTPRYLIKTRGQQVTLSCSPISGHRSVSWYQQTPGQGLQFLFEYFSETQRNKGNFPGRFSGRQFSNSRSEMNVSTLELGDSALYLCASSLDRGDYEQYFGPGTRLTVT.

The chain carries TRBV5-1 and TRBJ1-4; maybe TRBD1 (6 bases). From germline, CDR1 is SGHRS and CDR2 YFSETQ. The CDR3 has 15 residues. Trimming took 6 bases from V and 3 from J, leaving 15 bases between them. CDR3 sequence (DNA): TGCGCCAGCAAAGAATCAGGGGCGTCTAATGAAAAACTGTTTTTT. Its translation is CASKESGASNEKLFF.

The DNA of the CDR3 is TGTGCCGGAGGGGGGGAGCTGAACACTGAAGCTTTCTTT. Its translation: CAGGGELNTEAFF. V and J are TRBV30 and TRBJ1-1, with D possibly matching TRBD1 (6 bases). CDR3 size: 13 residues. Trimming shortened V by 8 bases and J by 0 bases, and 13 bases separated the two germline ends. Germline V gene data show CDR1 as GTSNPN and CDR2 as SVGIG (reference sequence). Supplemented by reference TRBV30 and TRBJ1-1, the full variable domain reads SQTIHQWPATLVQPVGSPLSLECTVEGTSNPNLYWYRQAAGRGLQLLFYSVGIGQISSEVPQNLSASRPQDRQFILSSKKLLLSDSGFYLCAGGGELNTEAFFGQGTRLTVV.

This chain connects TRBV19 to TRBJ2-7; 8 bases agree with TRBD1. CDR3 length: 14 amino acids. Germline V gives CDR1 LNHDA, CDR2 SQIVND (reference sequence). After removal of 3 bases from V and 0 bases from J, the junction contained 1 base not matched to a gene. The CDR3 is CASSMGQDSYEQYF. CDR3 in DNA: TGTGCCAGTAGTATGGGACAGGACTCCTACGAGCAGTACTTC.

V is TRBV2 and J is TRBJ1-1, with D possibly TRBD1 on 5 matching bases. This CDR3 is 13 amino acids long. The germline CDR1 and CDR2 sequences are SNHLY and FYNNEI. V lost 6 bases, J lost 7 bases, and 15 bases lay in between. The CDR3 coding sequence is TGTGCCAGCAGGGGGCAGACTGGGGGTGAAGCTTTCTTT. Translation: CASRGQTGGEAFF.

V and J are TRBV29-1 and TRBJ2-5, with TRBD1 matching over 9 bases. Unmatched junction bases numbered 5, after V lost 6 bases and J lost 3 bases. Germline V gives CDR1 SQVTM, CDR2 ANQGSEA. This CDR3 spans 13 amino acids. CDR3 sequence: CSVGDREEETQYF. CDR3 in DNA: TGCAGCGTCGGGGACAGGGAGGAAGAGACCCAGTACTTC.

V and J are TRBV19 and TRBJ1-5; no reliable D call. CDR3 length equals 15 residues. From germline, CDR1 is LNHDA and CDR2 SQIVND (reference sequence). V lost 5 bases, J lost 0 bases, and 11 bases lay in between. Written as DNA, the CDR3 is TGTGCCAGTAGTTCAGCATGGAATAGCAATCAGCCCCAGCATTTT. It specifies CASSSAWNSNQPQHF.

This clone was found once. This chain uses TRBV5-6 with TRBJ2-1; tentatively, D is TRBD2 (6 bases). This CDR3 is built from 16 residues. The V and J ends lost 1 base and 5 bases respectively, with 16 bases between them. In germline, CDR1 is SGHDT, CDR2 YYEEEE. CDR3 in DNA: TGTGCCAGCAGCTTGCCCTATCTAGCGAAGAACAATGAGCAGTTCTTC. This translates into CASSLPYLAKNNEQFF.

CDR3 bases: TGTGCCAGCAGTTACCCGGGACTACCCGGAGAGACCCAGTACTTC. It is translated as CASSYPGLPGETQYF. The chain is built from TRBV6-2 or TRBV6-3 and TRBJ2-5, with 7 bases fitting TRBD2. V was pared by 2 bases and J by 4 bases, with 7 bases of the junction left unmatched. Per germline, CDR1 MNHEY and CDR2 SVGEGT. The CDR3 spans 15 residues.